These 24 T cell receptor beta chains share one sample of origin, sequenced in a study of Ad26.COV2.S vaccination and SARS-CoV-2 variants (dated by TCRdb to about 2021). The method behind the library was the immunoSEQ multiplex PCR assay. In its TCRdb copy, this immuneACCESS table keeps in-frame sequences only and misses some clones. Where compared with another copy, unresolved V genes explain less than half of these, and the others have no known cause. This sample comprises about 350,000 clones, around 92% of them detected only once. The ten largest clonotypes hold roughly 3.9% of the sample. This specimen's time point label, interpreted: individuals recovered from natural SARS-CoV-2 infection. The input for sequencing was peripheral blood, taken after recovery from COVID-19. The receptors were gathered from a human donor who had recovered from COVID-19.

The rearrangement joins TRBV6-1 to TRBJ2-1, with D unclear. V gave up 2 bases and J gave up 9 bases, with 8 bases separating them. The length of the CDR3 is 12 residues. CDR1 is MNHNS, CDR2 SASEGT, per germline. The CDR3 is CASSESLAEQFF. The CDR3, as DNA: TGTGCCAGCAGTGAATCGCTTGCTGAGCAGTTCTTC.

The chain links TRBV6-2 or TRBV6-3 to TRBJ1-1, with 8 bases fitting TRBD1. The V gene end was trimmed by 6 bases and the J gene end by 0 bases; junction bases not matched to a gene: 9. The CDR3 totals 16 residues. CDR1 and CDR2 from the germline V gene are MNHEY and SVGEGT. The CDR3 DNA follows: TGTGCCAGCAGCCTAGGGACAGGTATCATGAACACTGAAGCTTTCTTT. Protein product: CASSLGTGIMNTEAFF.

The chain employs TRBV2 and TRBJ2-7; a weak D match, TRBD1 (5 bases). The CDR3 contains 13 residues. Trimming pared 6 bases from V and 3 bases from J, leaving 12 bases between. Germline V CDR1 and CDR2: SNHLY, FYNNEI. DNA of the CDR3: TGTGCCAGCAGCGGTCAGGGTTACTACGAGCAGTACTTC. Translation: CASSGQGYYEQYF.

The rearrangement uses TRBV6-5 and TRBJ2-5, with D perhaps assigned TRBD1 or TRBD2 (6 bases each). Germline-derived CDR1 and CDR2 are MNHEY and SVGAGI. Trimming removed 3 bases from V and 5 bases from J, with 13 bases in between. This CDR3 region has 14 residues. CDR3 region: CASSYNGGGETQYF. Written as DNA, the CDR3 is TGTGCCAGCAGTTATAACGGGGGCGGGGAGACCCAGTACTTC.

The chain employs TRBV4-1 and TRBJ1-3; D not resolved. Germline CDR1 is MGHRA and CDR2 is YSYEKL. This CDR3 has 13 amino acids. The germline V and J ends were trimmed by 3 bases and 4 bases, with 7 bases remaining between them. This CDR3 reads CASSHGGGNTIYF. The CDR3 DNA follows: TGCGCCAGCAGCCACGGAGGGGGAAACACCATATATTTT.

The chain links TRBV12-3 or TRBV12-4 to TRBJ2-2; D not certain. The CDR3 loop spans 12 amino acids. V was trimmed by 6 bases and J by 6 bases, leaving 8 bases between them. The CDR3 coding sequence is TGTGCCAGCAGCTCATTTGCCGGGGAGCTGTTTTTT. Amino acids: CASSSFAGELFF.

The chain uses TRBV11-1 and TRBJ2-5, with TRBD1 matching over 8 bases. This CDR3 has 15 residues. Germline assignment: CDR1 SGHAT and CDR2 FQDESV (reference sequence). Germline trimming cut 5 bases from V and 11 bases from J; bases unmatched to any gene: 16. CDR3 protein: CASSLQGGSPRRQYF. The CDR3 DNA sequence: TGTGCCAGCAGCCTACAGGGGGGCAGCCCCAGGCGTCAGTACTTC.

V and J are TRBV11-2 and TRBJ1-1; TRBD1 agrees at 7 bases. The V and J ends lost 0 bases and 10 bases, in that order; junction bases with no gene match: 14. The CDR3 length is 16 residues. Germline values: CDR1 SGHAT, CDR2 FQNNGV. In nucleotides, the CDR3 is TGTGCCAGCAGCTTAGAACCAGGGGGGGTGAGAGGGAGAGCTTTCTTT. It yields the protein CASSLEPGGVRGRAFF.

There are a few counts of this clone. The chain joins TRBV11-2 to TRBJ2-3; D possibly corresponds to TRBD2 (5 bases). Trimming left V 5 bases short and J 3 bases short, with 18 bases between. CDR3 size: 16 residues. Germline-derived CDR1 and CDR2 are SGHAT and FQNNGV. The CDR3 sequence: CASSPGTRSRTDTQYF. The DNA for the CDR3 is TGTGCCAGCAGCCCGGGAACCCGATCTAGGACAGATACGCAGTATTTT.

The chain couples TRBV29-1 to TRBJ1-4, with a tentative D call TRBD1 (6 bases). Per germline, CDR1 SQVTM and CDR2 ANQGSEA. Trimming shortened V by 7 bases and J by 3 bases, and 9 bases separated the two germline ends. The CDR3 runs to 12 residues. The CDR3 is CSAQGSNEKLFF. CDR3 sequence (DNA): TGCAGCGCACAGGGTTCTAATGAAAAACTGTTTTTT. Full variable domain (missing parts from reference TRBV29-1 and TRBJ1-4): SAVISQKPSRDICQRGTSLTIQCQVDSQVTMMFWYRQQPGQSLTLIATANQGSEATYESGFVIDKFPISRPNLTFSTLTVSNMSPEDSSIYLCSAQGSNEKLFFGSGTQLSVL.

The V and J genes are TRBV5-1 and TRBJ2-5, with a possible D match to TRBD1 (6 bases). V dropped 4 bases and J dropped 1 base, with 14 bases sitting between them. The CDR3 runs to 15 residues. Per the germline V gene, CDR1 is SGHRS and CDR2 is YFSETQ. CDR3 region: CASSTRRGFQETQYF. In DNA, the CDR3 is TGCGCCAGCAGCACCCGCAGGGGCTTCCAAGAGACCCAGTACTTC.

The chain carries TRBV18 and TRBJ2-5; 12 bases fit TRBD2. V was clipped by 8 bases and J by 0 bases; unmatched bases: 1. CDR1 is KGHSH and CDR2 is LQKENI in the germline V gene. The CDR3 consists of 14 residues. The CDR3 sequence: CASRTSGDQETQYF. CDR3 nucleotide sequence: TGTGCCAGCCGGACTAGCGGGGACCAAGAGACCCAGTACTTC.

This rearrangement joins TRBV11-2 to TRBJ2-7, with 7 bases matching TRBD1. The CDR3 totals 15 residues. In germline, CDR1 is SGHAT, CDR2 FQNNGV. V dropped 0 bases and J dropped 5; count of bases not matched to a gene: 7. DNA for the CDR3: TGTGCCAGCAGCTTAGAGAGGACAGGCTCTCACGAGCAGTACTTC. Its protein is CASSLERTGSHEQYF.

This clone was counted a single time. This rearrangement joins TRBV9 to TRBJ1-1; D uncertain. Trimming pared 2 bases from V and 2 bases from J, leaving 13 bases between. There are 15 residues in the CDR3. The V gene's germline CDR1 is SGDLS and CDR2 YYNGEE. The CDR3, as DNA: TGTGCCAGCAGCGTCGCCATAGTTCCCAACACTGAAGCTTTCTTT. Translating it yields CASSVAIVPNTEAFF.

CDR3 region: CASSIDSWVGYTF. CDR3 DNA: TGTGCCAGTAGTATAGATTCGTGGGTTGGCTACACCTTC. The V and J genes are TRBV19 and TRBJ1-2, with D unresolved. Trimming took off 0 bases at V and 7 bases at J, with 9 bases between the two ends. This CDR3 spans 13 amino acids. Germline lookup yields CDR1 LNHDA and CDR2 SQIVND (reference sequence).

The chain joins TRBV29-1 to TRBJ1-5, with no clear D. Trimming left V 7 bases short and J 3 bases short, with 13 bases between. Germline CDR1 reads SQVTM; CDR2 reads ANQGSEA. CDR3 length equals 13 residues. CDR3 DNA sequence: TGCAGCGCCTCAGACGGACTCAATCAGCCCCAGCATTTT. Residues: CSASDGLNQPQHF.

The rearrangement uses TRBV19 and TRBJ1-2; the D is unclear. Germline V gives CDR1 LNHDA, CDR2 SQIVND (reference sequence). The V end was cut by 3 bases, the J end by 0 bases, with 8 bases between. This CDR3 is built from 14 residues. CDR3 sequence reads: CASSIGEANYGYTF. The CDR3 DNA reads TGTGCCAGTAGTATCGGCGAAGCTAACTATGGCTACACCTTC.

V usage is TRBV27 and J usage is TRBJ1-2; TRBD1 agrees at 8 bases. Germline CDR1 is MNHEY and CDR2 is SMNVEV (reference sequence). The CDR3 is 15 residues long. V gave up 4 bases and J gave up 3 bases; unmatched junction bases: 7. The CDR3 DNA reads TGTGCCAGCAGTTCCAACCTGGGACAGGACTATGGCTACACCTTC. Protein sequence: CASSSNLGQDYGYTF.

V gene TRBV12-2 combines with J gene TRBJ2-7; the table's TRBD2 call for D was not verified on the DNA. TRBV12-2 constitutes a pseudogene. This CDR3 is 19 amino acids long. The CDR3, as DNA: TGTGCAAGTCGCTTAGCGGCCCTCGGCGGGGGCAAAACCTCCTACGAGCAGTACTTC. This sequence encodes CASRLAALGGGKTSYEQYF.

This clone came up once. V gene TRBV12-1 combines with J gene TRBJ2-7; the listed D gene, TRBD1, was not tested against the DNA. TRBV12-1 is reported as a pseudogene. The CDR3 spans 11 residues. The CDR3 region has the DNA TGTGCCAGCCCCCCCAGCTACGAGCAGTACTTC. This translates into CASPPSYEQYF.

This chain connects TRBV3-1 (or the pseudogene TRBV3-2) to TRBJ2-1; TRBD2 agrees at 11 bases. This CDR3 is 15 amino acids long. The germline CDR1 and CDR2 sequences are LGHDT and YNNKEL (reference sequence). V dropped 4 bases and J dropped 10; count of bases not matched to a gene: 9. The CDR3 spells CASSPGTSGRLEQFF. CDR3 coding DNA: TGTGCCAGCAGCCCAGGGACTAGCGGCCGCTTGGAGCAGTTCTTC.

The chain recombines TRBV4-1 with TRBJ1-1, with D perhaps matching TRBD1 (5 bases). Per germline, CDR1 MGHRA and CDR2 YSYEKL. The CDR3 is 16 residues long. Trimming left V 3 bases short and J 10 bases short, with 24 bases between. In DNA form, the CDR3 reads TGCGCCAGCAGCCAGGCCGCGGACGGGGGTGATCGGGCAGCTTTCTTT. Its protein product is CASSQAADGGDRAAFF.

This rearrangement joins TRBV5-1 to TRBJ1-2; TRBD1 might be the D (6 bases). The CDR3 has 13 amino acids. Germline lookup yields CDR1 SGHRS and CDR2 YFSETQ. The V and J ends lost 1 base and 6 bases respectively, with 10 bases between them. As DNA, the CDR3 is TGCGCCAGCAGCTTGACAGGGCTCCATGGCTACACCTTC. It encodes CASSLTGLHGYTF.

The V gene is TRBV4-1, the J gene TRBJ2-2; perhaps TRBD2 as D (6 bases). Per germline, CDR1 MGHRA and CDR2 YSYEKL. V was cut by 3 bases and J by 2 bases, with 16 bases left in between. This CDR3 comprises 17 residues. For the CDR3, the DNA is TGCGCCAGCAGCCAGGTTGTGATGGGACTCAACACCGGGGAGCTGTTTTTT. It codes for CASSQVVMGLNTGELFF.